This TCR beta chain was identified in a study of control samples from healthy donors and cancer patients. Profiling relied on immunoSEQ multiplex PCR, and the TCRdb table lists in-frame clones only, not all of them. The sample holds 130,000 or so clones, around 94% seen once. V lost 7 bases and J lost 1, with 2 bases in between. Germline CDR1 is SGDLS and CDR2 is YYNGEE. The CDR3 consists of 10 residues. The source material was blood. The sequence derives from a man aged 35-49 years in good health. The chain joins TRBV9 to TRBJ1-1; no reliable D call. The CDR3 DNA reads as TGTGCCAGCGGGAACACTGAAGCTTTCTTT. Translated: CASGNTEAFF.